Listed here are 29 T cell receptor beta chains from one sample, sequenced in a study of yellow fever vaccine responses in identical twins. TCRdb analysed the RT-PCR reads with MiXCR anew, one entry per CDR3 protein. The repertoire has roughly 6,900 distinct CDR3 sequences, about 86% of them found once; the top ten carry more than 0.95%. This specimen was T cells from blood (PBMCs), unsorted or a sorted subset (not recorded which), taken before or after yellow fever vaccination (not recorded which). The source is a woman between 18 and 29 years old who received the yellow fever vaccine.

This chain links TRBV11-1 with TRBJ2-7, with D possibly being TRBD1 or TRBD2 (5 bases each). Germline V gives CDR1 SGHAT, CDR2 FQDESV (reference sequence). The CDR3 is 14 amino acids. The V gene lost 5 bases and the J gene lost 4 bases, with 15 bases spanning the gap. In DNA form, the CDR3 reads TGTGCCAGCAGCCCCGGACCGGGGCAGTACGAGCAGTACTTC. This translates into CASSPGPGQYEQYF.

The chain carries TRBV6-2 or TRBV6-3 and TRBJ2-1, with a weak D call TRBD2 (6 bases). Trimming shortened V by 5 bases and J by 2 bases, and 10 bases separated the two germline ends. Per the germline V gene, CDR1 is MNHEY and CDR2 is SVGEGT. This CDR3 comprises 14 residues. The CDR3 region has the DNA TGTGCCAGCAGTGGGGGAGGCGCCTACAATGAGCAGTTCTTC. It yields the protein CASSGGGAYNEQFF.

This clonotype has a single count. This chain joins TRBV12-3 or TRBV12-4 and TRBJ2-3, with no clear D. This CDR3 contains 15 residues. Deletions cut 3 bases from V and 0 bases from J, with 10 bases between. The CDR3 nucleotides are TGTGCCAGCAGTTTCGGCGGCCTAAGCACAGATACGCAGTATTTT. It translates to CASSFGGLSTDTQYF.

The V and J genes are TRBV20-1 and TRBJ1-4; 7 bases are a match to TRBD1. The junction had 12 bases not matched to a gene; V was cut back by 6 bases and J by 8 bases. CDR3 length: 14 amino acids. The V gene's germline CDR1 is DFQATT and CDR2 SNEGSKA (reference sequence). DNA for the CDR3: TGCAGTGCGATTCCCGGGACAGAAGGAGAAAAACTGTTTTTT. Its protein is CSAIPGTEGEKLFF.

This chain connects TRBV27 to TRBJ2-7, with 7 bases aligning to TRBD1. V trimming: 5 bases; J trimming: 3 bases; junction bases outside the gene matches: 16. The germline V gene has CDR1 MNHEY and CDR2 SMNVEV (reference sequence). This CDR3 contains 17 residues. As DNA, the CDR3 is TGTGCCAGCAGTATCGACAGGGACGGCGTGGTTCTCTACGAGCAGTACTTC. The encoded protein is CASSIDRDGVVLYEQYF.

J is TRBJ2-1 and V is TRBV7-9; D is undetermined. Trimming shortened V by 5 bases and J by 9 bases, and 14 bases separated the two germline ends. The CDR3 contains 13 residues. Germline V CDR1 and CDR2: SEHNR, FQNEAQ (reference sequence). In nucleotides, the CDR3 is TGTGCCAGCAGCATTGAGAAACTGAGTGAGCAGTTCTTC. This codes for CASSIEKLSEQFF.

The CDR3 DNA reads TGCGCCAGCAGTCAAGGGGACGCCTACAATCAGCCCCAGCATTTT. Protein sequence: CASSQGDAYNQPQHF. The chain couples TRBV23-1 to TRBJ1-5; tentative D call: TRBD1 (5 bases). TRBV23-1 qualifies as an ORF whose function is uncertain. V was clipped by 2 bases and J by 3 bases, with 11 bases between them. The length of the CDR3 is 15 residues.

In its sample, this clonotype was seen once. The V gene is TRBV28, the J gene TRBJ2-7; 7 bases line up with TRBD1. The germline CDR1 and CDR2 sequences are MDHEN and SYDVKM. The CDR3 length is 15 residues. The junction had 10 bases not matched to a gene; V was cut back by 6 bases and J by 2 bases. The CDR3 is CASSSNRDSPYEQYF. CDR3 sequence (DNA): TGTGCCAGCAGCTCAAACCGGGACAGCCCCTACGAGCAGTACTTC.

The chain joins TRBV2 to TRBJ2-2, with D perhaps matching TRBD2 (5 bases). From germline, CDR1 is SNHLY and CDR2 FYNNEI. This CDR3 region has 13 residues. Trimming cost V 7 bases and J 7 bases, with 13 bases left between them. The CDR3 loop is CASNRDRDGELFF. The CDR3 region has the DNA TGTGCCAGCAATCGAGATCGGGACGGGGAGCTGTTTTTT.

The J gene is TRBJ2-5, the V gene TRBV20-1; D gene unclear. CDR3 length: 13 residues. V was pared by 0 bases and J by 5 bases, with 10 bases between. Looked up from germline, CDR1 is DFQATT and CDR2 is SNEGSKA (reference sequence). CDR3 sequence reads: CSARDPSRETQYF. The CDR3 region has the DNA TGCAGTGCTAGAGATCCTAGTAGGGAGACCCAGTACTTC.

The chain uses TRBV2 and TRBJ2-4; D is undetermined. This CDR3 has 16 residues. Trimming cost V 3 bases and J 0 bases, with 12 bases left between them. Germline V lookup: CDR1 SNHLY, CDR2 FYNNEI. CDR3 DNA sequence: TGTGCCAGCAGTGACCTTCTTTCTCTAGCCAAAAACATTCAGTACTTC. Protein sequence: CASSDLLSLAKNIQYF.

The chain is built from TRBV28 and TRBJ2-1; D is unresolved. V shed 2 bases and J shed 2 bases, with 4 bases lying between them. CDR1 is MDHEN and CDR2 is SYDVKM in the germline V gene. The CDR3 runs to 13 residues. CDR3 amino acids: CASSLGPYNEQFF. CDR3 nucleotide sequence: TGTGCCAGCAGTTTAGGCCCCTACAATGAGCAGTTCTTC.

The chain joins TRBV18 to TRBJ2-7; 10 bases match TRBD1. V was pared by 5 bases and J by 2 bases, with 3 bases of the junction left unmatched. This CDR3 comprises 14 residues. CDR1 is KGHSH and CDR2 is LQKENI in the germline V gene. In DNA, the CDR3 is TGTGCCAGCTCAGAAGGACAGGGGGCCTACGAGCAGTACTTC. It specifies CASSEGQGAYEQYF.

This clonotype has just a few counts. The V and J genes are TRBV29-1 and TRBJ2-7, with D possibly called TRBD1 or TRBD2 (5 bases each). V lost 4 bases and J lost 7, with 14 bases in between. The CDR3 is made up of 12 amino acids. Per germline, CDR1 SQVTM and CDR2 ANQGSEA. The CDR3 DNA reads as TGCAGCGTTGTCCCGGGACCGGGGGAGCAGTACTTC. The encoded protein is CSVVPGPGEQYF.

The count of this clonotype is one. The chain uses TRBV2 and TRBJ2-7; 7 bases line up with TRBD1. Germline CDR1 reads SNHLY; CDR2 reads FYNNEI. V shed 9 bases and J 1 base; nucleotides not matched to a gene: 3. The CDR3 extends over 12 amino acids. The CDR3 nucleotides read TGTGCCAGAGCGACAGGGTCCTACGAGCAGTACTTC. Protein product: CARATGSYEQYF.

The CDR3 reads CASSPIGAGDTQYF. CDR3 DNA: TGTGCCAGCTCACCAATAGGCGCGGGAGATACGCAGTATTTT. The chain combines TRBV18 with TRBJ2-3, with a possible D match to TRBD2 (5 bases). Germline lookup yields CDR1 KGHSH and CDR2 LQKENI. V lost 2 bases and J 5 bases, leaving 11 bases between the germline ends. The CDR3 consists of 14 residues.

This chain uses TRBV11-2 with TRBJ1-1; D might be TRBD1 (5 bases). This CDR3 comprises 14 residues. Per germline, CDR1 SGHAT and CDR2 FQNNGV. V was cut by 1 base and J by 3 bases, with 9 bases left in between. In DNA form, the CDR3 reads TGTGCCAGCAGCTTAGGGGTGGGGGACACTGAAGCTTTCTTT. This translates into CASSLGVGDTEAFF.

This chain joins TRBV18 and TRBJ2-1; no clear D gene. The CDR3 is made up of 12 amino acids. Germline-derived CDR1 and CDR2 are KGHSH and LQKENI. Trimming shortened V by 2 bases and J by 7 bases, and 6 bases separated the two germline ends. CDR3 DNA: TGTGCCAGCTCACCATCTGGGAATGAGCAGTTCTTC. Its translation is CASSPSGNEQFF. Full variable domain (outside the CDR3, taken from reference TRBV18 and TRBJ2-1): NAGVMQNPRHLVRRRGQEARLRCSPMKGHSHVYWYRQLPEEGLKFMVYLQKENIIDESGMPKERFSAEFPKEGPSILRIQQVVRGDSAAYFCASSPSGNEQFFGPGTRLTVL.

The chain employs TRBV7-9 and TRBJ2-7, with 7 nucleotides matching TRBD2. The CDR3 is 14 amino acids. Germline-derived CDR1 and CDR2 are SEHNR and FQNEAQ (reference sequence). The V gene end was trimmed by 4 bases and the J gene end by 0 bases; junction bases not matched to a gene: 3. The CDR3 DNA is TGTGCCAGCAGCTACGGCGGGGGCTCCTACGAGCAGTACTTC. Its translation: CASSYGGGSYEQYF.

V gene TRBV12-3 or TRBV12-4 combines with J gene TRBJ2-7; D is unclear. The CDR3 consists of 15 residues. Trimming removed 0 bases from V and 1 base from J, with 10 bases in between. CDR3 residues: CASSLALSPSYEQYF. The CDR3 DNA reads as TGTGCCAGCAGTTTAGCGCTTAGCCCATCCTACGAGCAGTACTTC.

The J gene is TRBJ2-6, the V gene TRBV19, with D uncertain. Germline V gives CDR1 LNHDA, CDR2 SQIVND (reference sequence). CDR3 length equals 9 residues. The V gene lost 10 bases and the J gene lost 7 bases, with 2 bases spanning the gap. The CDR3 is CAKANVLTF. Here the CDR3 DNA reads TGTGCCAAAGCCAACGTCCTGACTTTC.

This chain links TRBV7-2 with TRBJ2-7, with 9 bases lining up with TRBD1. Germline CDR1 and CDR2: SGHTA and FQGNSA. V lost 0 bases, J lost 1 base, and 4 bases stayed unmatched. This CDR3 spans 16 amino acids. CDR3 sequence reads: CASSLASGTGSYEQYF. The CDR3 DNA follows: TGTGCCAGCAGCTTAGCCTCCGGGACAGGGTCCTACGAGCAGTACTTC.

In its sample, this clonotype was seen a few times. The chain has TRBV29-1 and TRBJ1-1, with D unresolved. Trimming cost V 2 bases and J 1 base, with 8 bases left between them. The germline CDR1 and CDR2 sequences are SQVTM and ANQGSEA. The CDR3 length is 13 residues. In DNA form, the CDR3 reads TGCAGCGTTGAAACGATGAAGAACACTGAAGCTTTCTTT. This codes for CSVETMKNTEAFF.

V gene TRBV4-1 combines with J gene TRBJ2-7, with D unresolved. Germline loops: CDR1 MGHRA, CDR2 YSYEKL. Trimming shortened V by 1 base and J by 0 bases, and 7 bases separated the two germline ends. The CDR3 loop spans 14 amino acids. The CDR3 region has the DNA TGCGCCAGCAGCCAAGGACTGAACTCCTACGAGCAGTACTTC. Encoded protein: CASSQGLNSYEQYF.

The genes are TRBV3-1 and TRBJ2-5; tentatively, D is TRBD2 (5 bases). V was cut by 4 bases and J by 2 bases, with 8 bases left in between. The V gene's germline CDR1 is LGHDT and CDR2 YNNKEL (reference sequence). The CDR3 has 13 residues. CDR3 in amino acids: CASSLGIQETQYF. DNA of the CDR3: TGTGCCAGCAGCCTCGGGATTCAAGAGACCCAGTACTTC.

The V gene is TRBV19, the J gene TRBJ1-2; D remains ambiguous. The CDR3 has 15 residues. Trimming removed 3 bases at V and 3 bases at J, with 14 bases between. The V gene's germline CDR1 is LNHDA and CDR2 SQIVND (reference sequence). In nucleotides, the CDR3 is TGTGCCAGTAGTATTTCGTTTGATTGGGACTATGGCTACACCTTC. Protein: CASSISFDWDYGYTF.

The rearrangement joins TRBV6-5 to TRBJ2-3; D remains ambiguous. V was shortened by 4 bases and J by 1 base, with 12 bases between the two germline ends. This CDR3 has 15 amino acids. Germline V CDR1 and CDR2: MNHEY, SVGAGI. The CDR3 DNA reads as TGTGCCAGCAGTTCAGACATGACGGGCACAGATACGCAGTATTTT. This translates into CASSSDMTGTDTQYF.

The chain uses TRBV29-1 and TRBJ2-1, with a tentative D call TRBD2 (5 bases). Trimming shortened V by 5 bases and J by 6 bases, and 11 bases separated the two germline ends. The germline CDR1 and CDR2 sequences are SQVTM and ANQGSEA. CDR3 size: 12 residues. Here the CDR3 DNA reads TGCAGCGTTCTGAGGGCTCGCAATGAGCAGTTCTTC. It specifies CSVLRARNEQFF.

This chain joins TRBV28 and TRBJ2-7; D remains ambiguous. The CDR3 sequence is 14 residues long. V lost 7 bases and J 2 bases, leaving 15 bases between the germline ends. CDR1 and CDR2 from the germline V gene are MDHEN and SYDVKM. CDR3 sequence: CASTTPDGTYEQYF. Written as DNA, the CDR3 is TGTGCCAGCACCACACCGGACGGTACCTACGAGCAGTACTTC. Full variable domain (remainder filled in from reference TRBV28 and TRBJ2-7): DVKVTQSSRYLVKRTGEKVFLECVQDMDHENMFWYRQDPGLGLRLIYFSYDVKMKEKGDIPEGYSVSREKKERFSLILESASTNQTSMYLCASTTPDGTYEQYFGPGTRLTVT.